The T cell receptor (beta chain) under discussion was sequenced for a study of blood T cell repertoires in COVID-19. Study-level background: In each case, the material was cDNA or gDNA derived from T cells, B-cell-depleted T cells, or PBMCs.

This CDR3 has 13 amino acids. V was pared by 8 bases and J by 6 bases, with 11 bases of the junction left unmatched. Germline V gives CDR1 SQVTM, CDR2 ANQGSEA. Individuals drawn from 24 US areas were roughly 18 to 95 years old. Researchers sorted participants into cohorts using their self-reported clinical history. The authors' processing: Amplification of reference gene primers was used by the study to estimate nucleated cell counts. The repertoire was sequenced with immunoSEQ multiplex PCR; TCRdb's copy has only in-frame clones and lacks some. Clonal size and the V and J genes are those of that table, whereas D and trimming came from the DNA. The sample yields roughly 210,000 clones, roughly 87% seen once.

V and J are TRBV29-1 and TRBJ2-5, with 8 nucleotides matching TRBD2. The TCR comes from a man aged 25 to 45 in a cohort exposed to, infected with or recovered from COVID-19 (not recorded which). What was sequenced was PBMCs or T cells enriched from blood (not recorded which). The CDR3 spells CSTSAGGGKTQYF. The CDR3 bases are TGCAGCACCTCTGCGGGGGGCGGGAAGACCCAGTACTTC. Full variable domain (rest looked up from reference TRBV29-1 and TRBJ2-5): SAVISQKPSRDICQRGTSLTIQCQVDSQVTMMFWYRQQPGQSLTLIATANQGSEATYESGFVIDKFPISRPNLTFSTLTVSNMSPEDSSIYLCSTSAGGGKTQYFGPGTRLLVL.